The subject of this entry is one T cell receptor beta chain. This clonotype was picked up many times. Its antigen has not been determined. Per-base qualities were not stored, and no clone one base away is much larger. TCRdb names Illumina HiSeq 2500 as the instrument used. Quantitative 5'-RACE with molecular barcodes was the method used to prepare the TCR beta libraries. On the study's bioinformatics: A new computational method, built on a probabilistic model of VDJ rearrangement, was used to identify disease-linked TCR variants. Using fastp trimming at Q25 and MiXCR clonotype assembly, TCRdb reanalyzed the public sequencing data and kept in-frame beta chains. Each entry merges the rows of one CDR3 protein and shows their most common DNA and genes. Clone size and V and J calls follow TCRdb, not the original study. The sample data list over 60,000 distinct CDR3 sequences, and under 5.5% of these were observed just once. The ten most abundant clones make up 2.2% of the sample.

This sample stems from a study of CD8 T cells in ankylosing spondylitis (dated 2017 in TCRdb). Some background on the complete study: The study set out to find disease-linked TCR variants by profiling T cell receptor beta repertoires in ankylosing spondylitis patients and healthy donors. The whole study cohort included some 100 healthy donors and around 24 ankylosing spondylitis patients. Samples of peripheral blood were taken, and for ankylosing spondylitis patients, synovial fluid was collected as well. On the study overall, not on this receptor specifically: The disease-linked clones had a CD8+ phenotype and were found at relatively low frequencies in peripheral blood. Significant enrichment of the disease-linked clones was reported in matched synovial fluid samples from ankylosing spondylitis patients. Blood from ankylosing spondylitis patients appeared to be characterized by a TCR beta motif made up of several highly homologous amino acid variants. Some motif variants were previously reported in synovial fluid and blood of reactive arthritis patients, suggesting common disease-initiation mechanisms.

V is shortened by 2 bases, J by 6 bases, and the region joining them spans 13 bases. The CDR3 runs 14 amino acids, cysteine and phenylalanine included. Of the read, only the CDR3 DNA is kept; its 42 bases are in frame from base 1. CDR1 and CDR2, looked up from the germline V gene, are SNHLY and FYNNEI. This TCR came from a male donor with ankylosing spondylitis or in good health (not recorded which). The source material was blood, either unsorted or a sorted T cell fraction (not recorded which). The chain is encoded by TRBV2 joined to TRBJ1-2; the D gene lacks a confident call. The CDR3 reads CASSESLGSDGYTF. The DNA is TGTGCCAGCAGTGAATCTTTGGGATCGGATGGCTACACCTTC.